The 30 T cell receptor beta chains below come from one sample, sequenced in a study of blood T cell repertoires in COVID-19. Sequenced by immunoSEQ multiplex PCR; TCRdb stores in-frame clones only, minus some. The table lists some 70,000 clones, around 90% of them singletons. The material sequenced was peripheral blood. The receptors here all came from an elderly woman with active COVID-19.

The rearrangement links TRBV5-4 to TRBJ1-6, with D uncertain. This CDR3 contains 15 residues. The V end was cut by 1 base, the J end by 3 bases, with 8 bases between. Germline lookup yields CDR1 SGHNT and CDR2 YYREEE (reference sequence). The CDR3 DNA reads TGTGCCAGCAGCTTGCGAGGGAACTATAATTCACCCCTCCACTTT. This encodes CASSLRGNYNSPLHF.

The chain links TRBV7-3 to TRBJ1-1; the match to TRBD1 covers 7 bases. Germline V gene lookup returns CDR1 SGHTA and CDR2 FQGTGA. V lost 5 bases, J lost 3 bases, and 6 bases stayed unmatched. The CDR3 runs to 14 residues. The CDR3 nucleotides are TGTGCCAGCAGCGCTTCGGGACAGCACACTGAAGCTTTCTTT. Its translation: CASSASGQHTEAFF.

The chain employs TRBV7-8 and TRBJ2-5; D is unclear. Between the trimmed V and J ends, which lost 0 bases and 2 bases, there was a span of 4 bases. The CDR3 is made up of 13 amino acids. Per the germline V gene, CDR1 is SGHVS and CDR2 is FQNEAQ. CDR3 DNA sequence: TGTGCCAGCAGCTTAGCTAGTCAAGAGACCCAGTACTTC. Translated: CASSLASQETQYF.

This chain joins TRBV19 and TRBJ2-2; 7 bases are shared with TRBD1. The ends lost 6 bases at V and 1 base at J; junction bases unmatched: 14. This CDR3 contains 18 residues. The germline V gene encodes CDR1 LNHDA and CDR2 SQIVND (reference sequence). CDR3 in DNA: TGTGCCAGTAGCCCCTCGAGGGGGCGCTTCGTGAACACCGGGGAGCTGTTTTTT. It is translated as CASSPSRGRFVNTGELFF.

The sample holds one count of this clone. The genes are TRBV5-1 and TRBJ1-2; 8 bases match TRBD1. Germline V CDR1 and CDR2: SGHRS, YFSETQ. Germline trimming cut 1 base from V and 10 bases from J; bases unmatched to any gene: 12. The CDR3 runs to 15 residues. The CDR3 nucleotides read TGCGCCAGCAGCTTGTTACCGGGACAGGTATCTTTCTACACCTTC. This gives the protein CASSLLPGQVSFYTF.

This clone occurred once. The chain combines TRBV5-1 with TRBJ2-5; 16 bases map to TRBD2. Germline trimming cut 4 bases from V and 5 bases from J; bases unmatched to any gene: 11. The CDR3 is 18 amino acids. Germline loops: CDR1 SGHRS, CDR2 YFSETQ. The DNA of the CDR3 is TGCGCCAGCAGCAAAGAGTTGGGACTAGCGGGAGGGGGCGAGACCCAGTACTTC. It codes for CASSKELGLAGGGETQYF. Using reference TRBV5-1 and TRBJ2-5 for the parts outside the CDR3, the full variable domain is KAGVTQTPRYLIKTRGQQVTLSCSPISGHRSVSWYQQTPGQGLQFLFEYFSETQRNKGNFPGRFSGRQFSNSRSEMNVSTLELGDSALYLCASSKELGLAGGGETQYFGPGTRLLVL.

This clone was counted once. V and J are TRBV15 and TRBJ1-1; D perhaps matches TRBD1 (6 bases). The germline CDR1 and CDR2 sequences are LNHNV and YYDKDF (reference sequence). V was trimmed by 5 bases and J by 0 bases, leaving 13 bases between them. The CDR3 runs to 15 residues. This chain's CDR3 is CATSGGFGMNTEAFF. The CDR3 nucleotides are TGTGCCACCAGCGGGGGCTTCGGGATGAACACTGAAGCTTTCTTT. Full variable domain (outside the CDR3, taken from reference TRBV15 and TRBJ1-1): DAMVIQNPRYQVTQFGKPVTLSCSQTLNHNVMYWYQQKSSQAPKLLFHYYDKDFNNEADTPDNFQSRRPNTSFCFLDIRSPGLGDTAMYLCATSGGFGMNTEAFFGQGTRLTVV.

CDR3: CASSSRNTEAFF. The DNA of the CDR3 is TGCGCCAGCAGCTCCAGGAACACTGAAGCTTTCTTT. V gene TRBV5-1 combines with J gene TRBJ1-1, with unresolved D. CDR1 SGHRS and CDR2 YFSETQ come from the germline V gene. CDR3 size: 12 residues. Trimming pared 3 bases from V and 1 base from J, leaving 4 bases between. Full variable domain (remainder filled in from reference TRBV5-1 and TRBJ1-1): KAGVTQTPRYLIKTRGQQVTLSCSPISGHRSVSWYQQTPGQGLQFLFEYFSETQRNKGNFPGRFSGRQFSNSRSEMNVSTLELGDSALYLCASSSRNTEAFFGQGTRLTVV.

The J gene is TRBJ2-1, the V gene TRBV19; 8 bases are a match to TRBD2. V shed 3 bases and J 10 bases; nucleotides not matched to a gene: 8. This CDR3 is 14 amino acids long. In germline, CDR1 is LNHDA, CDR2 SQIVND (reference sequence). This CDR3 reads CASSIKRETREQFF. DNA of the CDR3: TGTGCCAGTAGTATCAAGCGGGAGACACGGGAGCAGTTCTTC. The whole variable domain, remainder taken from reference TRBV19 and TRBJ2-1, is DGGITQSPKYLFRKEGQNVTLSCEQNLNHDAMYWYRQDPGQGLRLIYYSQIVNDFQKGDIAEGYSVSREKKESFPLTVTSAQKNPTAFYLCASSIKRETREQFFGPGTRLTVL.

V gene TRBV20-1 combines with J gene TRBJ2-7, with a tentative D call TRBD1 (5 bases). Germline CDR1 DFQATT, CDR2 SNEGSKA (reference sequence). The ends were cut back, 3 bases at V and 9 bases at J, with 12 bases in the middle. The CDR3 runs to 11 residues. This CDR3 reads CSARTSQGQYF. The CDR3 DNA follows: TGCAGTGCTAGGACATCGCAGGGGCAGTACTTC.

V gene TRBV19 combines with J gene TRBJ2-4, with D tentatively TRBD2 (5 bases). Germline lookup yields CDR1 LNHDA and CDR2 SQIVND (reference sequence). V was pared by 7 bases and J by 3 bases, with 16 bases between. The CDR3 has 15 amino acids. The CDR3 nucleotides are TGTGCCAGTACCCCGGTAGGTCGGGGCAAAAACATTCAGTACTTC. Translation gives CASTPVGRGKNIQYF.

The chain couples TRBV30 to TRBJ1-1, with 7 bases identical to TRBD1. The CDR3 runs to 13 residues. V dropped 4 bases and J dropped 6; count of bases not matched to a gene: 8. Per germline, CDR1 GTSNPN and CDR2 SVGIG (reference sequence). CDR3 sequence reads: CAWKRQGGSEAFF. In DNA form, the CDR3 reads TGTGCCTGGAAGAGACAGGGCGGCTCTGAAGCTTTCTTT. Variable domain in full (rest from reference TRBV30 and TRBJ1-1): SQTIHQWPATLVQPVGSPLSLECTVEGTSNPNLYWYRQAAGRGLQLLFYSVGIGQISSEVPQNLSASRPQDRQFILSSKKLLLSDSGFYLCAWKRQGGSEAFFGQGTRLTVV.

This chain connects TRBV21-1 to TRBJ2-3; TRBD1, as called in the table, went unchecked against the DNA. TRBV21-1 is a pseudogene segment. The CDR3 is 15 amino acids. The CDR3 bases are TGTGCCAGCAGCAAAGGGGCAGGGTGGGAAGATACGCAGTATTTT. The encoded protein is CASSKGAGWEDTQYF.

The chain is built from TRBV5-4 and TRBJ2-1; D is possibly TRBD2 (5 bases). The CDR3 runs to 14 residues. CDR1 SGHNT and CDR2 YYREEE come from the germline V gene (reference sequence). The V gene lost 4 bases and the J gene lost 4 bases, with 12 bases spanning the gap. The CDR3 region is CASSEQRAYNEQFF. For the CDR3, the DNA is TGTGCCAGCAGCGAGCAGAGGGCTTACAATGAGCAGTTCTTC.

The chain couples TRBV6-5 to TRBJ1-6, with D maybe TRBD1 (6 bases). Germline values: CDR1 MNHEY, CDR2 SVGAGI. Trimming removed 5 bases from V and 10 bases from J, with 12 bases in between. CDR3 length: 13 residues. The CDR3 protein is CASSRQEDSPLHF. DNA for the CDR3: TGTGCCAGCAGTCGACAGGAAGACTCACCCCTCCACTTT.

V and J are TRBV21-1 and TRBJ1-5; the D call TRBD1 from the table was never checked on the DNA. TRBV21-1 is a listed pseudogene. This CDR3 is 16 amino acids long. CDR3: CASRTRDRGVSQPQHF. For the CDR3, the DNA is TGTGCCAGCAGGACTCGGGACAGGGGAGTGAGTCAGCCCCAGCATTTT.

V is TRBV14 and J is TRBJ2-3; 10 bases are a match to TRBD2. The CDR3 length is 15 residues. V lost 5 bases to trimming and J lost 6 bases; unmatched junction nucleotides: 8. Germline values: CDR1 SGHDN, CDR2 FVKESK. The CDR3 loop is CASSAASGSRDTQYF. In DNA form, the CDR3 reads TGTGCCAGCAGCGCCGCTAGCGGGAGTAGGGATACGCAGTATTTT.

The chain joins TRBV11-2 to TRBJ2-7; TRBD2 is a possible D gene (6 bases). The CDR3 sequence is 14 residues long. Germline lookup yields CDR1 SGHAT and CDR2 FQNNGV. V was shortened by 7 bases and J by 1 base, with 14 bases between the two germline ends. This chain's CDR3 is CASTIMRGSYEQYF. The DNA of the CDR3 is TGTGCCAGCACCATAATGCGGGGTTCCTACGAGCAGTACTTC.

The chain carries TRBV27 and TRBJ2-1, with D maybe TRBD2 (5 bases). The CDR3 length is 14 residues. From germline, CDR1 is MNHEY and CDR2 SMNVEV (reference sequence). V was pared by 8 bases and J by 5 bases, with 16 bases between. The CDR3 DNA is TGTGCCAGCCAGATGGTAGCGAGTAACAATGAGCAGTTCTTC. Translated, it gives CASQMVASNNEQFF.

This clone has a single count. The rearrangement joins TRBV10-3 to TRBJ2-2; D may be TRBD2 (5 bases). The CDR3 is made up of 15 amino acids. Germline V gene lookup returns CDR1 ENHRY and CDR2 SYGVKD. Trimming pared 10 bases from V and 4 bases from J, leaving 19 bases between. CDR3 nucleotides: TGTGCCACCCTTGGTGGGCTGGGAGCCACCGGGGAGCTGTTTTTT. Its protein is CATLGGLGATGELFF.

The rearrangement joins TRBV3-1 (or the pseudogene TRBV3-2) to TRBJ2-7; 7 bases align to TRBD1. Germline loops: CDR1 LGHDT, CDR2 YNNKEL (reference sequence). V was clipped by 3 bases and J by 2 bases; unmatched bases: 7. The CDR3 length is 15 residues. The CDR3 nucleotides are TGTGCCAGCAGCCACCTCGGACAGGCCGCCTACGAGCAGTACTTC. As protein: CASSHLGQAAYEQYF.

The gene calls are TRBV19 and TRBJ2-5; D gene unclear. This CDR3 comprises 10 residues. Germline V lookup: CDR1 LNHDA, CDR2 SQIVND (reference sequence). The CDR3: CRRRPETQYF. In DNA form, the CDR3 reads TGTCGCAGGCGCCCGGAGACCCAGTACTTC.

The chain uses TRBV28 and TRBJ1-2, with D possibly being TRBD1 (5 bases). Germline CDR1 is MDHEN and CDR2 is SYDVKM. There are 15 residues in the CDR3. V was pared by 0 bases and J by 5 bases, with 13 bases between. The CDR3 nucleotides are TGTGCCAGCAGTTTATGGCCGCGGCAGGGTTATGGCTACACCTTC. As protein: CASSLWPRQGYGYTF.

The rearrangement joins TRBV18 to TRBJ2-1; D may be TRBD2 (5 bases). The CDR3 contains 13 residues. In germline, CDR1 is KGHSH, CDR2 LQKENI. V was pared by 3 bases and J by 5 bases, with 8 bases between. The CDR3 DNA follows: TGTGCCAGCTCACCCGGGATCAACAATGAGCAGTTCTTC. Translated, it gives CASSPGINNEQFF.

The rearrangement uses TRBV3-1 (or the pseudogene TRBV3-2) and TRBJ2-1; 8 bases are a match to TRBD2. CDR3 length equals 12 residues. CDR1 and CDR2 from the germline V gene are LGHDT and YNNKEL (reference sequence). Trimming cost V 4 bases and J 11 bases; bases outside gene matches: 4. Here the CDR3 reads CASSLERGKQFF. The CDR3 region has the DNA TGTGCCAGCAGCCTCGAGCGGGGGAAGCAGTTCTTC.

The rearrangement links TRBV10-3 to TRBJ2-7; 13 bases fit TRBD2. The CDR3 loop spans 13 amino acids. Trimming removed 9 bases from V and 5 bases from J; junction bases left unmatched: 4. Germline V gene data show CDR1 as ENHRY and CDR2 as SYGVKD. The CDR3 nucleotides read TGTGCCATTGGGACTAGCGGGACCCACGAGCAGTACTTC. Its translation is CAIGTSGTHEQYF.

The rearrangement uses TRBV6-2 or TRBV6-3 and TRBJ2-5, with TRBD2 matching over 8 bases. Looked up from germline, CDR1 is MNHEY and CDR2 is SVGEGT. The V and J ends lost 0 bases and 5 bases, in that order; junction bases with no gene match: 8. The CDR3 length is 16 residues. The CDR3 is CASSYSRGGRLETQYF. The CDR3 DNA follows: TGTGCCAGCAGTTACTCGAGGGGCGGGAGGTTGGAGACCCAGTACTTC.

The chain uses TRBV28 and TRBJ2-7, with 10 bases aligning to TRBD1. V lost 4 bases to trimming and J lost 4 bases; unmatched junction nucleotides: 7. The germline gives CDR1 MDHEN, CDR2 SYDVKM. The CDR3 consists of 15 residues. The CDR3 nucleotides read TGTGCCAGCAGTTCCTCCGGGACAGGGGTTTACGAGCAGTACTTC. The encoded protein is CASSSSGTGVYEQYF.

This clone was seen only once. This chain links TRBV5-1 with TRBJ2-1; TRBD1 matches 7 bases. Germline V gene lookup returns CDR1 SGHRS and CDR2 YFSETQ. This CDR3 contains 15 residues. With 0 bases clipped from V and 2 bases from J, the junction kept 2 bases outside the gene matches. The DNA of the CDR3 is TGCGCCAGCAGCTTGGAGGGGACAGCCTACAATGAGCAGTTCTTC. It encodes CASSLEGTAYNEQFF.

This chain links TRBV28 with TRBJ2-2, with 12 bases lining up with TRBD2. V dropped 6 bases and J dropped 2; count of bases not matched to a gene: 7. The CDR3 is made up of 17 amino acids. The V gene's germline CDR1 is MDHEN and CDR2 SYDVKM. CDR3 region: CASSPGLAGRNTGELFF. The CDR3 DNA reads as TGTGCCAGCAGCCCCGGACTAGCGGGACGAAACACCGGGGAGCTGTTTTTT.